This entry concerns a single T cell receptor (beta chain). Its antigen is not identified. At one end the junction does not follow the germline gene, possibly because of a read error. This sample is drawn from a study of blood T cells in healthy people across ages. Findings and caveats of the study: As age increased, TCR beta diversity per million T cells fell in a roughly linear fashion.

Combining a sample-barcoded 5' primer with a J-beta primer mix, a second PCR ran for 7 to 11 cycles. TCRdb re-derived calls from the 5' RACE reads in MiXCR, one entry per CDR3 protein. This table has some 940,000 distinct CDR3 sequences, about 29% appearing once. This CDR3 spans 15 amino acids. From germline, CDR1 is SGHRS and CDR2 YFSETQ. These sequences were also reported in another study, on T cells of mothers and their children. From that study: Normalized overlap was always slightly, never significantly, higher in related than unrelated mother-child pairs.

The chain recombines TRBV5-1 with TRBJ2-5, with 7 bases that match TRBD1. Sequenced input: blood. This clonotype was obtained from a woman between 40 and 55 years old in good health. DNA of the CDR3: TGCGCCAGCACCTTGGGACAGCGCATACAAGAGACCCAGTACTTC. It specifies CASTLGQRIQETQYF.